This T cell receptor beta chain was sequenced in a study of T cell clones after liver transplantation. Study-level findings and limits: Post-transplant time points were not standardized, so conclusions are preliminary.

The CDR3 runs to 15 residues. V lost 4 bases and J 1 base, leaving 11 bases between the germline ends. The germline V gene encodes CDR1 SGHNT and CDR2 YYREEE (reference sequence). On this clone: Its antigen is as yet unknown.

Produced via immunoSEQ multiplex PCR; TCRdb's table is partial and in-frame only. The table includes about 120,000 clones, less than 95% detected once. Sample: CD4+ T cells from blood, taken 12 months after liver transplant. V and J are TRBV5-4 and TRBJ2-2, with D perhaps assigned TRBD1 or TRBD2 (5 bases each). The clonotype comes from a human patient who received a liver transplant. Some T cells may be provided by the graft donor. Written as DNA, the CDR3 is TGTGCCAGCAGCCCAGGGACGGAGAACACCGGGGAGCTGTTTTTT. It encodes CASSPGTENTGELFF.